These 25 T cell receptor delta chains originate from one sample sequenced in a study of γδ T cells in repeated Plasmodium falciparum infection. Bulk repertoires came from Vgamma9/Vdelta2+ or Vdelta2-negative gammadelta T cells flow-sorted from PBMC. TCRdb re-processed the multiplex PCR reads via CATT. Here the sample spans some 100,000 delta-chain clones, about 1.5% being singletons. What was sequenced was gamma-delta T cells from blood. These receptor sequences come from a pool of human donors (malaria-infected and uninfected, not separated).

Concerning this clone itself: The protein held in TCRdb is that of a much larger clone and does not match this DNA's translation at residue 5, likely because of a read error; the protein shown is translated from the DNA. As DNA, the CDR3 is TGTGCCTGTGACTCCGTGGGATCTATGACAGCACAACTCTTCTTT. Protein product: CACDSVGSMTAQLFF. V gene TRDV2 combines with J gene TRDJ2, with a weak D call TRDD3 (5 bases). TCRdb offers no J gene call, so here the DNA was matched to germline to obtain one. The germline gives CDR1 GEAIGNYY, CDR2 EKD. V lost 3 bases and J 3 bases, leaving 13 bases between the germline ends. This CDR3 comprises 15 residues.

Of note for this clone: The TCRdb protein, from a much larger clone, departs from this DNA's translation at residue 11, likely by read error; the protein shown derives from the DNA. The chain carries TRDV1 and TRDJ1; D remains unclear. TCRdb offers no J gene call, so here the DNA was matched to germline to obtain one. The CDR3 loop spans 15 amino acids. Looked up from germline, CDR1 is TSWWSYY and CDR2 is QGS. CDR3 nucleotides: TGTGCTCTTGTGGAAAGGAAGCGTCTCACCGGTAAACTCATCTTT. Translating gives CALVERKRLTGKLIF.

This clone was picked up many times. The chain employs TRDV2 and TRDJ3; TRDD3 aligns across 7 bases. TCRdb does not report a J gene; here it was assigned by matching the DNA to germline references. Per germline, CDR1 GEAIGNYY and CDR2 EKD. V lost 0 bases to trimming and J lost 0 bases; unmatched junction nucleotides: 13. The CDR3 spans 21 residues. The CDR3 DNA sequence: TGTGCCTGTGACACCGCGGAAGGGGGGATCCCAGGCTCCTGGGACACCCGACAGATGTTTTTC. Protein: CACDTAEGGIPGSWDTRQMFF.

Within the sample, this clone is medium-sized. This sample also contains other DNA sequences that code for the same CDR3. The chain recombines TRDV1 with TRDJ1, with 9 bases matching TRDD2. The ends lost 5 bases at V and 0 bases at J; junction bases unmatched: 25. The germline V gene has CDR1 TSWWSYY and CDR2 QGS. The CDR3 has 22 amino acids. As DNA, the CDR3 is TGTGCTCTTGGGTCATCCTTCCTACGTTATAGGGGGGCCCGAGGGAACACCGATAAACTCATCTTT. It is translated as CALGSSFLRYRGARGNTDKLIF.

This clone was recorded a few times. At residue 15, the TCRdb protein and translated DNA are inconsistent; the protein given comes from the DNA. The chain carries TRDV1 and TRDJ1; 11 bases are shared with TRDD3. TCRdb leaves out the J gene; it was filled in here by matching the DNA to germline. Looked up from germline, CDR1 is TSWWSYY and CDR2 is QGS. V lost 1 base, J lost 0 bases, and 19 bases stayed unmatched. The length of the CDR3 is 22 residues. CDR3 sequence (DNA): TGTGCTCTTGGGGAACATGGGGTCCTGGGGGATACTTGGACGAATTACACCGATAAACTCATCTTT. Encoded protein: CALGEHGVLGDTWTNYTDKLIF.

This clone was seen at least ten times. TCRdb shows a much larger clone's protein in place of this DNA's translation, and the two differ at residue 16, likely through a read error; the protein shown is translated from the DNA. The chain has TRDV1 and TRDJ1; perhaps D is TRDD2 or TRDD3 (5 bases each). In the absence of a J gene in TCRdb, the DNA was matched to germline to assign it here. The V gene's germline CDR1 is TSWWSYY and CDR2 QGS. CDR3 length equals 25 residues. The ends were cut back, 0 bases at V and 0 bases at J, with 38 bases in the middle. The CDR3, as DNA: TGTGCTCTTGGGGAACTGTTGACAGCCCTACCCGGTGTACTGGAGGCCACACTGTACACCGATAAACTCATCTTT. This gives the protein CALGELLTALPGVLEATLYTDKLIF.

This clone was picked up a small number of times. TCRdb's entry gives the protein of a much larger clone, which mismatches this DNA's translation at residue 6, likely from a read error; the protein reported here is translated from the DNA. The V and J genes are TRDV2 and TRDJ1; a possible D gene is TRDD3 (6 bases). The J gene was missing in TCRdb and was found by matching the end of the DNA to germline. Germline lookup yields CDR1 GEAIGNYY and CDR2 EKD. V was pared by 3 bases and J by 5 bases, with 15 bases between. The CDR3 is 14 amino acids. The CDR3 DNA follows: TGTGCCTGTGACGCCATGGGGGGAAAGGATAAACTCATCTTT. This gives the protein CACDAMGGKDKLIF.

Remarks on this clone: The protein recorded in TCRdb matches a much larger clone and deviates from this DNA's translation at residue 7, suggesting a read error; the protein here is obtained by translating the DNA. CDR3 bases: TGTGCTCTTGGGGACCCATGCTGGGGCTACACCGATAAACTCATCTTT. This sequence encodes CALGDPCWGYTDKLIF. This sequence joins TRDV1 and TRDJ1; perhaps TRDD3 as D (6 bases). The J gene comes from matching the DNA to germline here; TCRdb lacks it. The CDR3 covers 16 residues. Trimming shortened V by 3 bases and J by 0 bases, and 14 bases separated the two germline ends. Germline V lookup: CDR1 TSWWSYY, CDR2 QGS.

This clone occurred a few times. A far larger clone is one nucleotide away, so this likely arose from a read error. Other DNA sequences in this sample translate to the same CDR3. This sequence joins TRDV1 and TRDJ1, with 8 bases lining up with TRDD3. TCRdb lists no J gene, so it was determined here by aligning the DNA to germline. CDR1 TSWWSYY and CDR2 QGS come from the germline V gene. This CDR3 is 17 amino acids long. CDR3 sequence: CALGELRWGTLTGKLIF. CDR3 DNA sequence: TGTGCTCTTGGGGAGTTACGCTGGGGGACGCTCACCGGTAAACTCATCTTT.

This clone was counted between two and nine times. The protein that TCRdb holds for this DNA derives from a much larger clone and differs from the translated DNA at residue 19, which likely indicates a read error; the protein shown here is translated from the DNA. CDR3 bases: TGTGCTCTTGGGAGAAGGGTAGTTACCCGAAAACTGGGGGATACTCCCAGTACCAATAAACTCATCTTT. It is translated as CALGRRVVTRKLGDTPSTNKLIF. This chain joins TRDV1 and TRDJ1, with 12 bases that match TRDD3. The J gene was missing in TCRdb and was found by matching the end of the DNA to germline. V lost 5 bases, J lost 6 bases, and 31 bases stayed unmatched. In germline, CDR1 is TSWWSYY, CDR2 QGS. The CDR3 is made up of 23 amino acids.

This clone was found many times. A far larger clone differs by one base, so this is likely a read error. Other DNA sequences of this sample code for an identical CDR3. This chain connects TRDV1 to TRDJ1, with 12 bases identical to TRDD3. CDR3 size: 20 residues. Germline V gene sequence: CDR1 TSWWSYY, CDR2 QGS. CDR3 sequence: CALGEPSEPLSGGYGDKLIF. As DNA, the CDR3 is TGTGCTCTCGGGGAACCTTCCGAACCCCTCTCTGGGGGATACGGCGATAAACTCATCTTT.

Note on this clone: A read error is the likely source, as a far larger clone sits one nucleotide away. The V gene is TRDV2, the J gene TRDJ1; 8 bases are shared with TRDD3. The J gene, left out of TCRdb, was set here by checking the DNA against germline. V shed 0 bases and J 4 bases; nucleotides not matched to a gene: 9. This CDR3 comprises 16 residues. Per germline, CDR1 GEAIGNYY and CDR2 EKD. The CDR3 loop is CACDTGYWGPDDKLIF. CDR3 in DNA: TGTGCCTGTGACACCGGGTACTGGGGGCCCGACGATAAACTCATCTTT.

This clone has a handful of counts. A far larger clone is a single base away, which makes a read error likely. The sample carries other DNA sequences with the same CDR3. V gene TRDV2 combines with J gene TRDJ1, with TRDD3 identical over 11 bases. TCRdb is silent on the J gene; assignment here came from matching the DNA to germline. The CDR3 runs to 15 residues. Germline V gene sequence: CDR1 GEAIGNYY, CDR2 EKD. V was clipped by 7 bases and J by 3 bases; unmatched bases: 9. CDR3 DNA sequence: TGTGCCTGCTTGCTTCTGGGGGATACCGCCGATAAACTCATCTTT. Its protein is CACLLLGDTADKLIF.

This clone occurred many times. This rearrangement joins TRDV1 to TRDJ1; TRDD3 agrees at 8 bases. The V and J ends lost 1 base and 6 bases, in that order; junction bases with no gene match: 22. Germline V gene data show CDR1 as TSWWSYY and CDR2 as QGS. CDR3 size: 20 residues. CDR3 DNA: TGTGCTCTTGGGGAACCCACAATTCGAGGAGGGATACGCAGGGGGAATAAACTCATCTTT. It is translated as CALGEPTIRGGIRRGNKLIF.

This clone has only a few counts. For this DNA, TCRdb reports the protein of a much larger clone, which diverges at residue 3, most likely from a read error; the protein presented here is translated directly from the DNA. The J gene is TRDJ1, the V gene TRAV38-2/DV8, with 12 bases lining up with TRDD3. No J gene is reported in TCRdb; it was inferred here by comparing the DNA with germline. The CDR3 is made up of 19 amino acids. Germline V lookup: CDR1 TSESDYY, CDR2 QEAYKQQN. Here the CDR3 DNA reads TGTGCTCATAGCGGGGTCGGCTACTGGGGGATACACGCAAGGGATAAACTCATCTTT. Translated, it gives CAHSGVGYWGIHARDKLIF.

This clone was picked up a small number of times. TCRdb shows a much larger clone's protein in place of this DNA's translation, and the two differ at residue 13, likely through a read error; the protein shown is translated from the DNA. The chain is built from TRDV2 and TRDJ1; no definite D call. The J gene was not available in TCRdb and was assigned here by matching the DNA to germline segments. Germline V CDR1 and CDR2: GEAIGNYY, EKD. The CDR3 runs 16 residues. In DNA, the CDR3 is TGTGCCTGTGACACCGGGGCGAACGAAGGAGCCGATAGACTCATCTTT. Its translation is CACDTGANEGADRLIF.

For this clone: For this DNA, TCRdb reports the protein of a much larger clone, which diverges at residue 16, most likely from a read error; the protein presented here is translated directly from the DNA. The chain has TRDV2 and TRDJ1; TRDD3 matches at 10 bases. Since TCRdb gives no J gene, matching the DNA to germline was used here to assign it. This CDR3 is 20 amino acids long. The germline gives CDR1 GEAIGNYY, CDR2 EKD. In DNA form, the CDR3 reads TGTGCCTGTGGACATTCCTACGTGTTGGGGGATACCAGTTACACCGGTAAACTCATCTTT. This sequence encodes CACGHSYVLGDTSYTGKLIF.

With regard to this clone: TCRdb lists the protein of a much larger clone for this DNA, which differs at residue 13, so this is likely a read error; the protein given here is translated from the DNA itself. The rearrangement uses TRDV1 and TRDJ1; 9 nucleotides align to TRDD3. TCRdb does not report a J gene; here it was assigned by matching the DNA to germline references. CDR3 size: 19 residues. Germline CDR1 TSWWSYY, CDR2 QGS. V was clipped by 0 bases and J by 0 bases; unmatched bases: 11. The CDR3 here is CALGELAPNWGTHTDKLIF. CDR3 nucleotide sequence: TGTGCTCTTGGGGAACTAGCTCCTAACTGGGGGACGCACACCGATAAACTCATCTTT.

In regard to this clone: This DNA's translation differs at residue 5 from TCRdb's protein, which comes from a much larger clone; a read error is likely, and the protein shown is translated from the DNA. The chain uses TRDV1 and TRDJ1, with 12 bases lining up with TRDD3. The J gene was not available in TCRdb and was assigned here by matching the DNA to germline segments. Germline CDR1 and CDR2: TSWWSYY and QGS. The CDR3 contains 21 residues. Here the CDR3 DNA reads TGTGCTCTTGGGAAACTTCCCTCCCCGACTGGGGGATACCCCCCTTCCGATAAACTCATCTTT. Protein sequence: CALGKLPSPTGGYPPSDKLIF.

A few counts support this clone. The TCRdb record carries a much larger clone's protein, which differs from this DNA's translation at residue 16; a read error is the likely cause, and the protein listed here is the DNA translation. This sequence joins TRDV2 and TRDJ1, with 10 positions matching TRDD3. This CDR3 is 19 amino acids long. CDR1 and CDR2 (germline): GEAIGNYY, EKD. As DNA, the CDR3 is TGTGCCTGTGACACCGGAGAGAGAGGGGGATACGGGTACACCGATAGACTCATCTTT. It is translated as CACDTGERGGYGYTDRLIF.

This clone was counted at least ten times. TCRdb's listed protein matches a much larger clone and diverges from this DNA's translation at residue 10, likely through a read error; the protein shown comes from the DNA. The rearrangement links TRDV2 to TRDJ1, with 7 bases fitting TRDD3. Here the J gene came from matching the DNA to germline, since TCRdb omits it. Germline V lookup: CDR1 GEAIGNYY, CDR2 EKD. This CDR3 spans 17 amino acids. V was clipped by 0 bases and J by 2 bases; unmatched bases: 11. The CDR3 protein is CACDTVGEASRTDKLIF. In DNA form, the CDR3 reads TGTGCCTGTGACACCGTGGGGGAGGCCTCGAGAACCGATAAACTCATCTTT.

On this clone itself: A far more abundant clone sits one base away, making this likely a read error. This sample includes further DNA sequences coding for the same CDR3. This chain links TRDV2 with TRDJ1; 13 bases align to TRDD3. The J gene, not given by TCRdb, was assigned here from a germline match of the nucleotide sequence. In germline, CDR1 is GEAIGNYY, CDR2 EKD. The CDR3 runs 19 residues. CDR3 sequence: CACDTGGTGGYALPDKLIF. The CDR3 DNA is TGTGCCTGCGACACCGGGGGTACTGGGGGATACGCGTTACCCGATAAACTCATCTTT.

In this sample, this clone turned up many times. The protein held in TCRdb is that of a much larger clone and does not match this DNA's translation at residue 5, likely because of a read error; the protein shown is translated from the DNA. V is TRDV2 and J is TRDJ1; the match to TRDD3 covers 9 bases. Germline V gives CDR1 GEAIGNYY, CDR2 EKD. This CDR3 comprises 21 residues. Losses at the gene ends were 3 bases for V and 0 bases for J; bases not matched to a gene: 22. CDR3 DNA sequence: TGTGCCTGTGACCGGGGACAATTACTGGGGGACCACTTAAGTAACACCGATAAACTCATCTTT. Amino acids: CACDRGQLLGDHLSNTDKLIF.

In its sample, this clone was seen many times. This chain joins TRDV2 and TRDJ3, with 12 nucleotides matching TRDD3. The germline V gene has CDR1 GEAIGNYY and CDR2 EKD. V shed 2 bases, J shed 0 bases, and the junction held 13 bases outside the gene matches. This CDR3 has 22 residues. CDR3 residues: CACDSVLGDTVAGSWDTRQMFF. CDR3 DNA: TGTGCCTGTGACAGCGTACTGGGGGATACCGTCGCGGGCTCCTGGGACACCCGACAGATGTTTTTC.

This clone occurred many times. The chain recombines TRDV1 with TRDJ1, with 7 bases matching TRDD3. Germline V gene lookup returns CDR1 TSWWSYY and CDR2 QGS. Trimming removed 5 bases from V and 0 bases from J; junction bases left unmatched: 9. The CDR3 sequence is 16 residues long. Written as DNA, the CDR3 is TGTGCTCTTGGGCCTACTGGGGTTTCCTACACCGATAAACTCATCTTT. Its protein product is CALGPTGVSYTDKLIF.